Listed here is a single TCR beta chain. Assay used: immunoSEQ multiplex PCR; TCRdb lists only in-frame clones, some missing. The data contain about 130,000 clones, roughly three quarters of them singletons. This record comes from a study of blood T cell repertoires in COVID-19. The V gene lost 3 bases and the J gene lost 5 bases, with 10 bases spanning the gap. This CDR3 region has 13 residues. Germline CDR1 is KGHSH and CDR2 is LQKENI. Sequences were obtained from peripheral blood. The chain recombines TRBV18 with TRBJ1-2; D is ambiguous. The receptor was derived from a woman between 65 and 79 years old with COVID-19, enrolled during active disease. This CDR3 is CASSPLGGYGYTF. CDR3 in DNA: TGTGCCAGCTCACCCCTCGGCGGATATGGCTACACCTTC.